The entry that follows covers one T cell receptor (beta chain) sequence. As yet, its antigen is unknown. The PCR used 60 Vbeta and 13 Jbeta primers. Produced via immunoSEQ multiplex PCR; TCRdb's table is partial and in-frame only. Of approximately 220,000 clones detected, almost 80% appear once; the ten largest clones hold around 1.8%. This sample was taken from a study of cytomegalovirus exposure and HLA in healthy donors. Points from the study as a whole: In a later analysis, HLA-associated TCR beta chains were more clonally expanded than equally common others. Prediction of most subjects' HLA-A and HLA-B alleles by TCR beta sequences was reportedly accurate. Later genetic work tied a missense DCLRE1C variant to beta-chain V and J trimming. A classifier reportedly called cytomegalovirus status with high sensitivity and specificity.

This CDR3 contains 16 residues. Germline CDR1 LGHNA, CDR2 YSLEER. Trimming shortened V by 2 bases and J by 6 bases, and 16 bases separated the two germline ends. The rearrangement links TRBV4-3 to TRBJ2-2, with TRBD1 as a possible D gene (5 bases). Sequenced: PBMCs. This clonotype originated in a young man in good health and CMV-seronegative. CDR3 sequence: CASSQSPGSDSGELFF. CDR3 bases: TGCGCCAGCAGCCAAAGTCCAGGGTCTGATTCCGGGGAGCTGTTTTTT.